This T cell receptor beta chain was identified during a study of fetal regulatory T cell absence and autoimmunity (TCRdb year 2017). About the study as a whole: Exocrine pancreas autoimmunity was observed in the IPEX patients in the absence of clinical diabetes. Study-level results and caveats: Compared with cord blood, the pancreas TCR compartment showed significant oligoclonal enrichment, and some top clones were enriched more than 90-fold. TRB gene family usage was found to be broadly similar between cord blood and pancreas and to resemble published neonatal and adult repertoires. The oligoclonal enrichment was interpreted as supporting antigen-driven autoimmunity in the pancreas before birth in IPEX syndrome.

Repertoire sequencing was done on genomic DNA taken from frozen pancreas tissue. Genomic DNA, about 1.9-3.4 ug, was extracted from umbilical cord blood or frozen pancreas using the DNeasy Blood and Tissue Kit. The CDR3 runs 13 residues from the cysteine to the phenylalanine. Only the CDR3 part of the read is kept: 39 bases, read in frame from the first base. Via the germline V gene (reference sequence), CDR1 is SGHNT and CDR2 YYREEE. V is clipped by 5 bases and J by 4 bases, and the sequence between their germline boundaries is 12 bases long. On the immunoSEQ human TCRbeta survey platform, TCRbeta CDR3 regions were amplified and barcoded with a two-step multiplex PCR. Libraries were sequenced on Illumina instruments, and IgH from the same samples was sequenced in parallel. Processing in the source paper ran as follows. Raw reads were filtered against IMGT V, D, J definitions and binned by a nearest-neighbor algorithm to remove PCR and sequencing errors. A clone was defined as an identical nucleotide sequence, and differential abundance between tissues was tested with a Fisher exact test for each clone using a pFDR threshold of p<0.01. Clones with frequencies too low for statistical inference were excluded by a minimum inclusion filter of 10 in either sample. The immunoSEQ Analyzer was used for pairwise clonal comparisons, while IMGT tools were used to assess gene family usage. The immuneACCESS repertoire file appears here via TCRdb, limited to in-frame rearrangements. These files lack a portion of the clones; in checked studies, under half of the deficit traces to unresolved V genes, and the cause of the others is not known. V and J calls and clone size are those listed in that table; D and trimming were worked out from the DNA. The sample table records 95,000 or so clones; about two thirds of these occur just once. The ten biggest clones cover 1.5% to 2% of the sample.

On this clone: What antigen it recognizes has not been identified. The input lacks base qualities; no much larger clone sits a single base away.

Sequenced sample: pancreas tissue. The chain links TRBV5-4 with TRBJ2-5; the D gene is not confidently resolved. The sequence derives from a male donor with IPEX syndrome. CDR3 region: CASSHKTRETQYF. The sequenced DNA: TGTGCCAGCAGTCACAAGACAAGAGAGACCCAGTACTTC.